These 26 T cell receptor beta chains came from one sample sequenced in a study of blood T cell repertoires in COVID-19. Some clones are missing from TCRdb's copy, which holds only in-frame ones; the method was immunoSEQ multiplex PCR. The table records tens of thousands of clones, over 75% of them present only once. Sequences were obtained from peripheral blood. Every receptor here comes from a man at least 80 years old with active or convalescent COVID-19.

The chain uses TRBV9 and TRBJ1-6, with TRBD1 as a possible D gene (6 bases). The CDR3 sequence is 14 residues long. Trimming pared 3 bases from V and 10 bases from J, leaving 14 bases between. Germline CDR1 and CDR2: SGDLS and YYNGEE. The CDR3 spells CASSEDRPVSPLHF. DNA for the CDR3: TGTGCCAGCAGCGAAGACAGGCCCGTCTCACCCCTCCACTTT.

This rearrangement joins TRBV27 to TRBJ2-1; a possible D gene is TRBD2 (5 bases). The CDR3 loop spans 14 amino acids. Germline V lookup: CDR1 MNHEY, CDR2 SMNVEV (reference sequence). Trimming cost V 0 bases and J 7 bases, with 10 bases left between them. DNA of the CDR3: TGTGCCAGCAGTTTATCGGTCCTAGCTAATGAGCAGTTCTTC. Protein: CASSLSVLANEQFF.

V and J are TRBV6-1 and TRBJ2-3; 7 bases are a match to TRBD2. CDR3 length equals 16 residues. The germline V gene encodes CDR1 MNHNS and CDR2 SASEGT. V was pared by 4 bases and J by 0 bases, with 7 bases of the junction left unmatched. CDR3 DNA sequence: TGTGCCAGCAGTGGATCGCCTAGCGGAAGCACAGATACGCAGTATTTT. It translates to CASSGSPSGSTDTQYF.

The chain links TRBV19 to TRBJ2-7, with TRBD2 as a possible D gene (6 bases). Trimming stripped 1 base from V and 4 bases from J, with 11 bases between. Germline values: CDR1 LNHDA, CDR2 SQIVND (reference sequence). CDR3 length: 14 residues. CDR3 sequence (DNA): TGTGCCAGTAGTATAGGAGGAGGGCGGTACGAGCAGTACTTC. As protein: CASSIGGGRYEQYF.

The genes are TRBV11-3 and TRBJ2-7; 7 nucleotides align to TRBD1. Germline lookup yields CDR1 SGHNT and CDR2 YENEEA. CDR3 length: 13 amino acids. Trimming took 5 bases from V and 2 from J; bases not matched to a gene: 3. CDR3 protein: CASSVGTAYEQYF. CDR3 nucleotide sequence: TGTGCCAGCAGCGTAGGGACAGCCTACGAGCAGTACTTC. Using reference TRBV11-3 and TRBJ2-7 for the parts outside the CDR3, the full variable domain is EAGVVQSPRYKIIEKKQPVAFWCNPISGHNTLYWYLQNLGQGPELLIRYENEEAVDDSQLPKDRFSAERLKGVDSTLKIQPAELGDSAVYLCASSVGTAYEQYFGPGTRLTVT.

This clone was detected a few times. This same CDR3 is encoded by further DNA sequences in the sample. V is TRBV19 and J is TRBJ2-6; tentatively, D is TRBD1 (5 bases). Trimming took 4 bases from V and 3 from J, leaving 7 bases between them. This CDR3 is 14 amino acids long. Germline-derived CDR1 and CDR2 are LNHDA and SQIVND (reference sequence). CDR3 loop: CASSSQGGANVLTF. The DNA of the CDR3 is TGTGCCAGTAGTAGTCAGGGTGGGGCCAACGTCCTGACTTTC.

This clone was counted a single time. V is TRBV3-1 (or the pseudogene TRBV3-2) and J is TRBJ2-1, with D perhaps TRBD2 (5 bases). Per germline, CDR1 LGHDT and CDR2 YNNKEL (reference sequence). V dropped 3 bases and J dropped 7 bases, with 16 bases sitting between them. CDR3 length equals 15 residues. CDR3 in DNA: TGTGCCAGCAGCCATAACTCAGGACTTGGAAATGAGCAGTTCTTC. The encoded protein is CASSHNSGLGNEQFF.

This clone was detected only a few times. The rearrangement joins TRBV5-1 to TRBJ1-1; 8 bases map to TRBD1. The V and J ends lost 8 bases and 3 bases, in that order; junction bases with no gene match: 6. The CDR3 runs to 13 residues. Per germline, CDR1 SGHRS and CDR2 YFSETQ. DNA of the CDR3: TGCGCCAGTGTGGGACAGGTCGACACTGAAGCTTTCTTT. It is translated as CASVGQVDTEAFF.

V gene TRBV5-1 combines with J gene TRBJ1-1, with 7 bases lining up with TRBD1. V shed 0 bases and J 5 bases; nucleotides not matched to a gene: 7. The CDR3 is made up of 15 amino acids. Germline-derived CDR1 and CDR2 are SGHRS and YFSETQ. The CDR3 loop reads CASSLEGQKGTEAFF. CDR3 sequence (DNA): TGCGCCAGCAGCTTGGAGGGACAGAAGGGAACTGAAGCTTTCTTT.

The chain uses TRBV19 and TRBJ1-2; 8 nucleotides align to TRBD1. Per germline, CDR1 LNHDA and CDR2 SQIVND (reference sequence). V lost 4 bases and J lost 3; bases outside the gene matches: 7. This CDR3 spans 15 amino acids. The CDR3 DNA reads as TGTGCCAGTAGTAAAGACAGGGGCGGCGACTATGGCTACACCTTC. Translating it yields CASSKDRGGDYGYTF.

This chain connects TRBV29-1 to TRBJ1-1, with 10 bases lining up with TRBD1. Losses at the gene ends were 4 bases for V and 1 base for J; bases not matched to a gene: 6. The CDR3 loop spans 15 amino acids. Germline CDR1 is SQVTM and CDR2 is ANQGSEA. The CDR3 bases are TGCAGCGTTGCCCGGACAGGGGGGACGAACACTGAAGCTTTCTTT. It codes for CSVARTGGTNTEAFF.

V gene TRBV5-1 combines with J gene TRBJ1-4; 7 nucleotides align to TRBD1. Germline trimming cut 0 bases from V and 8 bases from J; bases unmatched to any gene: 4. This CDR3 has 14 residues. In germline, CDR1 is SGHRS, CDR2 YFSETQ. The chain's CDR3 is CASSLVGGWEKLFF. In DNA form, the CDR3 reads TGCGCCAGCAGCTTGGTAGGGGGCTGGGAAAAACTGTTTTTT.

This clone has a count of ten or more. The J gene is TRBJ2-7, the V gene TRBV4-1; 7 nucleotides match TRBD1. The CDR3 covers 17 residues. Germline V gene sequence: CDR1 MGHRA, CDR2 YSYEKL. V shed 0 bases and J 6 bases; nucleotides not matched to a gene: 14. CDR3 loop: CASSQEGQATGSAEQYF. CDR3 nucleotides: TGCGCCAGCAGCCAAGAGGGGCAGGCGACAGGGAGTGCCGAGCAGTACTTC.

The rearrangement joins TRBV7-9 to TRBJ1-2; 8 nucleotides agree with TRBD1. This CDR3 has 15 amino acids. With 2 bases clipped from V and 9 bases from J, the junction kept 11 bases outside the gene matches. Germline CDR1 SEHNR, CDR2 FQNEAQ (reference sequence). The CDR3 DNA reads as TGTGCCAGCAGCTTAAAGGCGGGGGACAGGTCGAGCTACACCTTC. Translation gives CASSLKAGDRSSYTF.

J is TRBJ2-1 and V is TRBV2, with 10 bases identical to TRBD2. This CDR3 has 18 amino acids. V lost 4 bases, J lost 0 bases, and 9 bases stayed unmatched. Germline assignment: CDR1 SNHLY and CDR2 FYNNEI. The CDR3: CASSGVAGGRSSYNEQFF. The CDR3 bases are TGTGCCAGCAGTGGGGTAGCGGGGGGTCGTAGCTCCTACAATGAGCAGTTCTTC.

The rearrangement links TRBV6-5 to TRBJ1-6; 9 bases match TRBD1. J lost 8 bases, V lost 3 bases, and 8 bases had no gene match. CDR3 length: 16 amino acids. CDR1 and CDR2 (germline): MNHEY, SVGAGI. In DNA, the CDR3 is TGTGCCAGCAGTTATCAGAAGGACAGGGGTGATTCACCCCTCCACTTT. This sequence encodes CASSYQKDRGDSPLHF.

This clone appeared a few times. The chain combines TRBV7-6 with TRBJ2-7; TRBD2 agrees at 8 bases. There are 16 residues in the CDR3. Germline trimming cut 5 bases from V and 2 bases from J; bases unmatched to any gene: 11. In germline, CDR1 is SGHVS, CDR2 FNYEAQ. For the CDR3, the DNA is TGTGCCAGCAGCCCCCTCGATGCGGGAGGCGCCTACGAGCAGTACTTC. As protein: CASSPLDAGGAYEQYF.

The chain recombines TRBV15 with TRBJ1-1, with TRBD1 matching over 9 bases. V dropped 9 bases and J dropped 1; count of bases not matched to a gene: 3. CDR1 and CDR2 from the germline V gene are LNHNV and YYDKDF (reference sequence). This CDR3 region has 13 residues. The CDR3 is CATGGQGNTEAFF. The DNA for the CDR3 is TGTGCCACGGGGGGACAGGGGAACACTGAAGCTTTCTTT.

The chain joins TRBV28 to TRBJ2-6; TRBD2 agrees at 15 bases. Germline assignment: CDR1 MDHEN and CDR2 SYDVKM. The CDR3 runs to 20 residues. V trimming: 2 bases; J trimming: 0 bases; junction bases outside the gene matches: 5. The CDR3 is CASSLGTSGGPISGANVLTF. The DNA for the CDR3 is TGTGCCAGCAGTTTAGGGACTAGCGGGGGGCCTATCTCTGGGGCCAACGTCCTGACTTTC.

In DNA, the CDR3 is TGTGCCAGCAGCGTAGGGCGGGGCAGGATGTACCAAGAGACCCAGTACTTC. Translating gives CASSVGRGRMYQETQYF. This sequence joins TRBV9 and TRBJ2-5; D possibly corresponds to TRBD2 (6 bases). The V gene lost 0 bases and the J gene lost 0 bases, with 15 bases spanning the gap. Per the germline V gene, CDR1 is SGDLS and CDR2 is YYNGEE. The CDR3 extends over 17 amino acids.

The rearrangement joins TRBV28 to TRBJ1-2; 8 bases map to TRBD1. Per the germline V gene, CDR1 is MDHEN and CDR2 is SYDVKM. The V and J ends lost 4 bases and 3 bases, in that order; junction bases with no gene match: 4. This CDR3 has 14 amino acids. The CDR3 reads CASSSGGDDYGYTF. The DNA of the CDR3 is TGTGCCAGCAGTTCAGGGGGCGACGACTATGGCTACACCTTC.

The chain recombines TRBV6-5 with TRBJ2-1, with D tentatively TRBD2 (7 bases). Germline CDR1 is MNHEY and CDR2 is SVGAGI. The CDR3 runs to 15 residues. V lost 2 bases and J lost 2, with 10 bases in between. The CDR3 DNA sequence: TGTGCCAGCAGTTACGGGGGGGGCGCCTACAATGAGCAGTTCTTC. Translation: CASSYGGGAYNEQFF.

The count of this clone is one. The chain couples TRBV2 to TRBJ2-7; 11 nucleotides line up with TRBD2. Looked up from germline, CDR1 is SNHLY and CDR2 is FYNNEI. The junction had 10 bases not matched to a gene; V was cut back by 9 bases and J by 9 bases. CDR3 length equals 13 residues. The CDR3 DNA is TGTGCCAGATCGACTAGCGGGGTTTTTCGGCAGTACTTC. Translation gives CARSTSGVFRQYF.

The chain uses TRBV9 and TRBJ2-1; TRBD1 agrees at 7 bases. V lost 3 bases to trimming and J lost 0 bases; unmatched junction nucleotides: 3. The CDR3 runs to 15 residues. Germline loops: CDR1 SGDLS, CDR2 YYNGEE. CDR3 nucleotide sequence: TGTGCCAGCAGCGAACAGGGGCACTCCTACAATGAGCAGTTCTTC. Translated: CASSEQGHSYNEQFF.

This chain uses TRBV6-5 with TRBJ2-7; unclear D gene. CDR1 MNHEY and CDR2 SVGAGI come from the germline V gene. This CDR3 is 14 amino acids long. Trimming shortened V by 5 bases and J by 3 bases, and 14 bases separated the two germline ends. The CDR3 reads CASSPSLLRYEQYF. CDR3 nucleotides: TGTGCCAGCAGTCCGAGCTTGCTTCGCTACGAGCAGTACTTC.

This clone was seen more than once but under ten times. The chain carries TRBV3-1 (or the pseudogene TRBV3-2) and TRBJ1-4, with 8 bases matching TRBD1. Germline CDR1 is LGHDT and CDR2 is YNNKEL (reference sequence). The trim removed 1 base at V and 4 bases at J, leaving 2 bases unmatched. This CDR3 is 15 amino acids long. CDR3 sequence reads: CASSQVTGGNEKLFF. CDR3 coding DNA: TGTGCCAGCAGCCAAGTCACAGGGGGTAATGAAAAACTGTTTTTT.